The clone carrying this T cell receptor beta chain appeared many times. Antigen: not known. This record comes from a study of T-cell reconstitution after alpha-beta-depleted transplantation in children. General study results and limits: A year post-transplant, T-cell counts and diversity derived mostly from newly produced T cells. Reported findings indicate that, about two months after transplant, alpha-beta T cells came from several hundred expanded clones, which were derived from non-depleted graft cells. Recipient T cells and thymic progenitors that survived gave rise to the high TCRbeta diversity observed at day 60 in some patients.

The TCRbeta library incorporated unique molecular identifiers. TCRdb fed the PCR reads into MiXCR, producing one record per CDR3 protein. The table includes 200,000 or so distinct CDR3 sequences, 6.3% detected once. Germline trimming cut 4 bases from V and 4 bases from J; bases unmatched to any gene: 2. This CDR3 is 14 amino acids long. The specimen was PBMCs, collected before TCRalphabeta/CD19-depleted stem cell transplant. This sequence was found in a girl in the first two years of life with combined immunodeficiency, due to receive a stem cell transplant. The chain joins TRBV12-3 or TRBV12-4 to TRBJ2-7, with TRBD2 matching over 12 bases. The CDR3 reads CASSSGLAGYEQYF. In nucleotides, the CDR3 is TGTGCCAGCAGTTCCGGACTAGCGGGGTACGAGCAGTACTTC.